This TCR beta chain was profiled in a study of T cell responses to AZD1222 COVID-19 vaccine. The study's findings and limits: The donors showed a predominance of white British ancestry and of females, with possible underestimation of clonal diversity.

A note on this clone: Its antigen remains unknown.

Per germline, CDR1 DFQATT and CDR2 SNEGSKA (reference sequence). The CDR3 spans 16 residues. The J segment lost 1 base and the V segment lost 3 bases, leaving 3 bases of the junction unmatched. Some clones are missing from TCRdb's copy, which holds only in-frame ones; the method was immunoSEQ multiplex PCR. The sample includes about 140,000 clones, roughly nine tenths seen only once; the top ten take roughly 3.1%. The sample in question was peripheral blood, obtained on day 0 of AZD1222 vaccination. The receptor comes from an adult in good health. This chain links TRBV20-1 with TRBJ2-1; 13 bases are shared with TRBD2. CDR3 DNA: TGCAGTGCTAGTCGGGGACTAGCGGGATCCTACAATGAGCAGTTCTTC. Encoded protein: CSASRGLAGSYNEQFF.